The 9 T cell receptor beta chains below were found in one sample sequenced in a study of memory CD4+ T cells and cytomegalovirus serostatus. Method: immunoSEQ multiplex PCR; TCRdb's copy keeps in-frame clones and lacks some. The sample lists about 50,000 clones, 77% occurring once. Single viable CD3+CD4+CD8-CD45RO+ cells were sorted as the memory CD4+ T cells. The specimen was memory CD4+ T cells from blood. The receptors here all came from an adult in good health and CMV-seronegative.

This chain uses TRBV5-1 with TRBJ2-5; 11 positions match TRBD2. CDR3 length equals 16 residues. Germline trimming cut 3 bases from V and 4 bases from J; bases unmatched to any gene: 8. Germline V gene sequence: CDR1 SGHRS, CDR2 YFSETQ. CDR3 coding DNA: TGCGCCAGCAGCTCAGGACTAGCGGGTATCACAGAGACCCAGTACTTC. Protein sequence: CASSSGLAGITETQYF.

The chain couples TRBV13 to TRBJ1-3; TRBD1 matches 8 bases. Germline CDR1 and CDR2: PRHDT and FYEKMQ (reference sequence). The ends lost 2 bases at V and 0 bases at J; junction bases unmatched: 3. This CDR3 has 16 residues. CDR3: CASSLNRGSSGNTIYF. DNA for the CDR3: TGTGCCAGCAGCTTAAACAGGGGGAGCTCTGGAAACACCATATATTTT.

The chain carries TRBV4-2 and TRBJ2-2; 9 nucleotides match TRBD2. The germline V gene has CDR1 LGHNA and CDR2 YNFKEQ. V lost 1 base and J lost 1; bases outside the gene matches: 7. CDR3 length: 18 residues. This CDR3 is CASSQVGTSRQNTGELFF. The CDR3 DNA reads as TGTGCCAGCAGCCAAGTAGGGACTAGCAGACAGAACACCGGGGAGCTGTTTTTT.

V is TRBV7-6 and J is TRBJ1-1, with D unclear. Germline-derived CDR1 and CDR2 are SGHVS and FNYEAQ. V gave up 2 bases and J gave up 3 bases, with 10 bases separating them. The CDR3 contains 14 residues. The DNA of the CDR3 is TGTGCCAGCAGCTTACACAACAAGGACACTGAAGCTTTCTTT. Its translation: CASSLHNKDTEAFF. The variable domain in full, with the rest retrieved from reference TRBV7-6 and TRBJ1-1, is GAGVSQSPRYKVTKRGQDVALRCDPISGHVSLYWYRQALGQGPEFLTYFNYEAQQDKSGLPNDRFSAERPEGSISTLTIQRTEQRDSAMYRCASSLHNKDTEAFFGQGTRLTVV.

The chain recombines TRBV7-2 with TRBJ2-7; the D is unclear. V lost 1 base to trimming and J lost 7 bases, with 14 bases between them. Germline lookup yields CDR1 SGHTA and CDR2 FQGNSA. The CDR3 sequence is 14 residues long. The CDR3 nucleotides are TGTGCCAGCAGCTTAGATTTCGGTATGAGGGAGCAGTACTTC. Translated, it gives CASSLDFGMREQYF.

The chain carries TRBV2 and TRBJ2-2; D not certain. CDR3 length: 13 amino acids. Germline lookup yields CDR1 SNHLY and CDR2 FYNNEI. V dropped 3 bases and J dropped 4 bases, with 6 bases sitting between them. CDR3 in DNA: TGTGCCAGCAGTGAGACCACCACCGGGGAGCTGTTTTTT. This translates into CASSETTTGELFF.

The chain couples TRBV5-4 to TRBJ2-5, with TRBD2 matching 10 bases. V shed 4 bases and J 5 bases; nucleotides not matched to a gene: 8. This CDR3 spans 15 amino acids. The germline V gene has CDR1 SGHNT and CDR2 YYREEE (reference sequence). The CDR3 DNA is TGTGCCAGCAGCCGGACTCTAGCGGGGGAGGAGACCCAGTACTTC. Translating gives CASSRTLAGEETQYF.

The chain is built from TRBV9 and TRBJ2-5; 8 bases fit TRBD2. In germline, CDR1 is SGDLS, CDR2 YYNGEE. This CDR3 has 15 residues. Trimming at V came to 3 bases and at J to 4 bases, leaving 8 bases not matched to a gene. CDR3 region: CASSDSGGRAETQYF. CDR3 DNA sequence: TGTGCCAGCAGCGATTCGGGGGGGCGCGCAGAGACCCAGTACTTC.

This clone has more than one count but fewer than ten. V is TRBV19 and J is TRBJ1-6; 9 nucleotides line up with TRBD1. Germline assignment: CDR1 LNHDA and CDR2 SQIVND (reference sequence). V lost 0 bases to trimming and J lost 15 bases; unmatched junction nucleotides: 9. The CDR3 extends over 15 amino acids. Here the CDR3 DNA reads TGTGCCAGTAGTATAGAGGGGACAGGGTCCCCGCTCCTCCACTTT. Translated: CASSIEGTGSPLLHF.